The present T cell receptor (beta chain) was sequenced within a study of control samples from healthy donors and cancer patients. Generated by immunoSEQ multiplex PCR, the TCRdb table keeps only in-frame clones and is missing some. The sample includes more than 150,000 clones, roughly 93% of them seen just once. Germline CDR1 is MDHEN and CDR2 is SYDVKM. V trimming: 6 bases; J trimming: 0 bases; junction bases outside the gene matches: 7. This CDR3 region has 16 residues. The source material was blood. The V gene is TRBV28, the J gene TRBJ1-3; 8 bases are a match to TRBD1. The TCR sequence derives from a young man in good health. CDR3 nucleotides: TGTGCCAGCAGGGACAGGGACAGTTACTCTGGAAACACCATATATTTT. It specifies CASRDRDSYSGNTIYF.